This T cell receptor beta chain appears in the sequencing data of a study of blood T cell repertoires in COVID-19. As for the study in general: Samples representing acute and convalescent COVID-19 were sourced from the United States, Italy and Spain. T cells, B-cell-depleted T cells, or PBMCs supplied cDNA or gDNA.

The CDR3 has 16 amino acids. V lost 6 bases, J lost 2 bases, and 9 bases stayed unmatched. Germline CDR1 reads ENHRY; CDR2 reads SYGVKD. The authors' processing: Amplification with reference gene primers provided the estimates of nucleated cell counts. Assay: immunoSEQ multiplex PCR; the TCRdb copy retains only in-frame clones and omits some. That table is the source of V, J and clone size, and D and trimming were worked out from the DNA. This table has under 110,000 clones, approximately 80% appearing once. This sequence joins TRBV10-3 and TRBJ2-1; 8 nucleotides agree with TRBD2. Sequencing was performed on peripheral blood. The TCR was taken from a woman aged 55-75 years with acute or convalescent COVID-19. In DNA form, the CDR3 reads TGTGCCATCAGCCCAAGCGGGAGTGGCGCCTACAATGAGCAGTTCTTC. Amino acid sequence: CAISPSGSGAYNEQFF.